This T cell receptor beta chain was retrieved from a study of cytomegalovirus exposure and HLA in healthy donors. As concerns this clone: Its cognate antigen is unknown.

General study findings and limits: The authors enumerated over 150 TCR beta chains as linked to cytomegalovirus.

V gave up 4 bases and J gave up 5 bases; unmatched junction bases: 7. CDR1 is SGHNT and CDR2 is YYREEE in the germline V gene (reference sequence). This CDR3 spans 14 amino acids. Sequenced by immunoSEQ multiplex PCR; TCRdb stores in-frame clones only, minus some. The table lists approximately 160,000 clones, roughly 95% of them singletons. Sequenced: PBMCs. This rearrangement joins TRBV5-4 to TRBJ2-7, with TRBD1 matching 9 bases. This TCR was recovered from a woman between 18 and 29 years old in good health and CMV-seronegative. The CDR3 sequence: CASSPDRGYNEQYF. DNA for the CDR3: TGTGCCAGCAGCCCGGACAGGGGTTACAACGAGCAGTACTTC.